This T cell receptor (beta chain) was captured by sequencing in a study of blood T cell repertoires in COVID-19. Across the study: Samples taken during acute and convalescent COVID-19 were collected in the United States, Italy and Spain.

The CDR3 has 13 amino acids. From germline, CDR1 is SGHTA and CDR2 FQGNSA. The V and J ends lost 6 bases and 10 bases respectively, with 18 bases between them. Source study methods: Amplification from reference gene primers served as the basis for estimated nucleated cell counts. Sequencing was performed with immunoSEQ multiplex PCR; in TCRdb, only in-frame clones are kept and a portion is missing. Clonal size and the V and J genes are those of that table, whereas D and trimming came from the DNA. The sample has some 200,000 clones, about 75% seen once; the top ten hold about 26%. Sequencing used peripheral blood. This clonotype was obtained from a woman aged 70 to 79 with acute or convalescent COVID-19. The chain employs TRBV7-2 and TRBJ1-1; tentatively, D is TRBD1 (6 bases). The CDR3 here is CASSYSTGIGAFF. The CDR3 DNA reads TGTGCCAGCAGTTACTCGACAGGTATCGGAGCTTTCTTT.